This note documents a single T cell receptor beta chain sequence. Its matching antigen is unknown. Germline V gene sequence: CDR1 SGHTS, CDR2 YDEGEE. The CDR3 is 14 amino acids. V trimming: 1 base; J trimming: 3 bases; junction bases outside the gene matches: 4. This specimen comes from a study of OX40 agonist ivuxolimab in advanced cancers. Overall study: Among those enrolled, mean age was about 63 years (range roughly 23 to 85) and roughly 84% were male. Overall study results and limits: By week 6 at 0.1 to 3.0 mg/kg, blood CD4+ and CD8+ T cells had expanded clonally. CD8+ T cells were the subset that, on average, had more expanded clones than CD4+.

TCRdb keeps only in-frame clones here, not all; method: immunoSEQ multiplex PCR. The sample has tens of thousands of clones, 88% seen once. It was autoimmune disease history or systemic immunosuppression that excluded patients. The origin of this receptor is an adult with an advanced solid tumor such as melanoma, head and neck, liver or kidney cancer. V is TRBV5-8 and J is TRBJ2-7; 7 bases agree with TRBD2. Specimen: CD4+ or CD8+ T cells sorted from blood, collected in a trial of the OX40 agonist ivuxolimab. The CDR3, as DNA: TGTGCCAGCAGCTTGTACAGCGGGATCTACGAGCAGTACTTC. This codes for CASSLYSGIYEQYF. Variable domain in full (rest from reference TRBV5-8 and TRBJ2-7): EAGVTQSPTHLIKTRGQQATLRCSPISGHTSVYWYQQALGLGLQFLLWYDEGEERNRGNFPPRFSGRQFPNYSSELNVNALELEDSALYLCASSLYSGIYEQYFGPGTRLTVT.